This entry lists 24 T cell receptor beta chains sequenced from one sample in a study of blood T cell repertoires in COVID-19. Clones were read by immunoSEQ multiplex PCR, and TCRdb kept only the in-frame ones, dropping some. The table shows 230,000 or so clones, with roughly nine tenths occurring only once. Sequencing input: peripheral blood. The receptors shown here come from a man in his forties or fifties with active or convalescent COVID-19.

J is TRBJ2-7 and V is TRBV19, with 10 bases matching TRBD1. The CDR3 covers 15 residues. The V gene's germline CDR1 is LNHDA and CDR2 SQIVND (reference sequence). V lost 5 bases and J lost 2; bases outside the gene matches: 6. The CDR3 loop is CASSPGTGETYEQYF. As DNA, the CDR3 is TGTGCCAGTAGTCCCGGGACAGGGGAGACCTACGAGCAGTACTTC.

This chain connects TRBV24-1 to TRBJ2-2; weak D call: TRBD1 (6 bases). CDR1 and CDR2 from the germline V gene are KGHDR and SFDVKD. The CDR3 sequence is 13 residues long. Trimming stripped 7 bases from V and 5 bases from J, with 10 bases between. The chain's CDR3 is CATRDSLTGELFF. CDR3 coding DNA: TGTGCCACCAGGGACAGTTTGACCGGGGAGCTGTTTTTT.

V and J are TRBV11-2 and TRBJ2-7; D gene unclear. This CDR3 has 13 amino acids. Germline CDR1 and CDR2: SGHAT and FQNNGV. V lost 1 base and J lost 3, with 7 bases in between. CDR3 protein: CASSLGLDYEQYF. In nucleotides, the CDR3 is TGTGCCAGCAGCTTAGGGTTAGACTACGAGCAGTACTTC.

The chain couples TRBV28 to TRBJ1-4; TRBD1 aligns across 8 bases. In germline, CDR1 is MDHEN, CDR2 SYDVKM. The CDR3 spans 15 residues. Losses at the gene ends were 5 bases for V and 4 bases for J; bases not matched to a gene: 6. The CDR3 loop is CASSRTGLVNEKLFF. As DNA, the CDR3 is TGTGCCAGCAGTCGGACAGGGCTCGTTAATGAAAAACTGTTTTTT.

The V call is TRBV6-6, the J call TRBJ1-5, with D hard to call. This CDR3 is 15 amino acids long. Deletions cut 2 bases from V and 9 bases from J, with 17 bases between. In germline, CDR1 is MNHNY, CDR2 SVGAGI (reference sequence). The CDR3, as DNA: TGTGCCAGCAGTTACGAGGCAGTAGCCTTGTCGCCCCAGCATTTT. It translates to CASSYEAVALSPQHF.

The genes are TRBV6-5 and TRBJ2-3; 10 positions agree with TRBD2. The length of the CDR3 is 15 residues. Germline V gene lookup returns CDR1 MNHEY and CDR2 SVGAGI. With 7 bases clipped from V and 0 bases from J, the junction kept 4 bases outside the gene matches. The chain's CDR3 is CASTIAGGSTDTQYF. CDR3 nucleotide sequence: TGTGCCAGCACTATAGCGGGGGGAAGCACAGATACGCAGTATTTT.

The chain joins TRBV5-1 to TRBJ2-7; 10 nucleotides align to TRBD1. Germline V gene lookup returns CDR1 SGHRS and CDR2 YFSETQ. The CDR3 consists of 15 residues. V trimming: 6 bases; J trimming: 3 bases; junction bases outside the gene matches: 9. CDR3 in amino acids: CASTPDRGQGYEQYF. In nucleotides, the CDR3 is TGCGCCAGCACCCCCGACAGGGGGCAAGGCTACGAGCAGTACTTC.

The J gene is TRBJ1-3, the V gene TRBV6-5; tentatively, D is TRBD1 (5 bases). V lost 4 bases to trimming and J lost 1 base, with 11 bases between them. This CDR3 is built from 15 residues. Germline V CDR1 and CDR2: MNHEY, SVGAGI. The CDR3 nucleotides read TGTGCCAGCAGTTCCACCAGGGCTTCTGGAAACACCATATATTTT. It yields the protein CASSSTRASGNTIYF.

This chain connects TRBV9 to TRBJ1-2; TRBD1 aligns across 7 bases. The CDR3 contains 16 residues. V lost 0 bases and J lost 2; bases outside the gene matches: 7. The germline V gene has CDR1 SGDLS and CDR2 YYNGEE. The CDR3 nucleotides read TGTGCCAGCAGCGTAGCTCCGGAGGGACAGAACTATGGCTACACCTTC. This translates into CASSVAPEGQNYGYTF.

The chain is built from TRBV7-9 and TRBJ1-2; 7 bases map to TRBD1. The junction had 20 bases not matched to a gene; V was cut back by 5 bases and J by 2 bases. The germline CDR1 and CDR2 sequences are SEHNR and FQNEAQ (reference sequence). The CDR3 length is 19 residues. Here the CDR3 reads CASSNLGQPVVGDNYGYTF. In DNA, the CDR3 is TGTGCCAGCAGCAATCTGGGACAGCCCGTTGTGGGAGACAACTATGGCTACACCTTC.

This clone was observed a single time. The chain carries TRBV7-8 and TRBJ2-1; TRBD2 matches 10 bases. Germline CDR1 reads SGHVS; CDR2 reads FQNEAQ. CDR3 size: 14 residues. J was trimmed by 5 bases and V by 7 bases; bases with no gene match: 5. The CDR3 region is CASTLGLADNEQFF. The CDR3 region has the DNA TGTGCCAGCACCCTTGGACTAGCGGACAATGAGCAGTTCTTC.

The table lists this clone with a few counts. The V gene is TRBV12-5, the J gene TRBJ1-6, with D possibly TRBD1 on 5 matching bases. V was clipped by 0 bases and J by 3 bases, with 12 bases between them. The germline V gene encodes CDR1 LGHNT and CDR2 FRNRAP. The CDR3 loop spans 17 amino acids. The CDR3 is CASGLVLDRDYNSPLHF. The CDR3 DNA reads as TGTGCTAGTGGTTTGGTACTTGACAGAGACTATAATTCACCCCTCCACTTT.

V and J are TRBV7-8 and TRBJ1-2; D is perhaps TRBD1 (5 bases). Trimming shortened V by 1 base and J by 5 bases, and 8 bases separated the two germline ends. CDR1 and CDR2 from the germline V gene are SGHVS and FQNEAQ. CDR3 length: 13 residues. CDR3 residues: CASSLEDRYGYTF. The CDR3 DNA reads TGTGCCAGCAGCTTAGAAGACAGATATGGCTACACCTTC.

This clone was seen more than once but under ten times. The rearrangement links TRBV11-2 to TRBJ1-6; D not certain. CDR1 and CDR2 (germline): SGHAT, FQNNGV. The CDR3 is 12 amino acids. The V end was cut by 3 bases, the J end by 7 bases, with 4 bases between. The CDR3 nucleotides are TGTGCCAGCAGCTTCAGGAATTCACCCCTCCACTTT. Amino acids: CASSFRNSPLHF.

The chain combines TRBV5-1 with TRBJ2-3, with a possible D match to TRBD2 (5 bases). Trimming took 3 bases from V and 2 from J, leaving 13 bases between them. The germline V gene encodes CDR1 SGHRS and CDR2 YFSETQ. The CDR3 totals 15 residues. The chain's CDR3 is CASSWERSTTDTQYF. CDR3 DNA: TGCGCCAGCAGCTGGGAGCGTTCTACCACAGATACGCAGTATTTT.

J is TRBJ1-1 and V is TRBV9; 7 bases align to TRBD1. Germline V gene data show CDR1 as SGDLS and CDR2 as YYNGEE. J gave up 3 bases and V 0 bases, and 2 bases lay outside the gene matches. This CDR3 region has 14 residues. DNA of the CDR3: TGTGCCAGCAGCGTAGGACAGGGTCACACTGAAGCTTTCTTT. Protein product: CASSVGQGHTEAFF.

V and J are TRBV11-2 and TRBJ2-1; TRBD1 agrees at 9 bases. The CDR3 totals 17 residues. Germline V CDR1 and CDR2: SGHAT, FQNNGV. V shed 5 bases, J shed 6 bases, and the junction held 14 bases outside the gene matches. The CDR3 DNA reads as TGTGCCAGCAGCCGTAATCGACCGGGACAGGGAATCAATGAGCAGTTCTTC. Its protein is CASSRNRPGQGINEQFF.

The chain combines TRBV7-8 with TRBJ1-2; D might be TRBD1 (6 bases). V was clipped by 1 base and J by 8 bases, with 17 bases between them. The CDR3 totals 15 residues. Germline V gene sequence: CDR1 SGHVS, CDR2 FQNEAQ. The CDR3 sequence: CASSLVYREVEGYTF. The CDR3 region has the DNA TGTGCCAGCAGCTTAGTTTACAGGGAAGTTGAGGGCTACACCTTC.

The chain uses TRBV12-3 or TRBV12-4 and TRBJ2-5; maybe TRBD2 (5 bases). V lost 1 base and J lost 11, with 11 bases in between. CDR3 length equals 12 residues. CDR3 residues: CASSLEDRTQYF. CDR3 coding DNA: TGTGCCAGCAGTTTAGAGGACCGGACTCAGTACTTC.

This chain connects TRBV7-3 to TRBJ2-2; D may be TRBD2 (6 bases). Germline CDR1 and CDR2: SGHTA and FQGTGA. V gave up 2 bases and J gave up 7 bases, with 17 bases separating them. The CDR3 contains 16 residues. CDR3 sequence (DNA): TGTGCCAGCAGCTTATGGAGGGGAGCGGGTAACGGGGAGCTGTTTTTT. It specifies CASSLWRGAGNGELFF. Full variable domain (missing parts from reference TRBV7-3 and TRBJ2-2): GAGVSQTPSNKVTEKGKYVELRCDPISGHTALYWYRQSLGQGPEFLIYFQGTGAADDSGLPNDRFFAVRPEGSVSTLKIQRTERGDSAVYLCASSLWRGAGNGELFFGEGSRLTVL.

CDR3 residues: CASSSGTASYNEQFF. The CDR3 coding sequence is TGTGCCAGCAGCTCCGGGACTGCTTCCTACAATGAGCAGTTCTTC. V and J are TRBV28 and TRBJ2-1, with a weak D call TRBD2 (6 bases). The V end lost 6 bases, the J end lost 1 base, and 13 bases lay between the germline ends. CDR3 length: 15 residues. Germline lookup yields CDR1 MDHEN and CDR2 SYDVKM.

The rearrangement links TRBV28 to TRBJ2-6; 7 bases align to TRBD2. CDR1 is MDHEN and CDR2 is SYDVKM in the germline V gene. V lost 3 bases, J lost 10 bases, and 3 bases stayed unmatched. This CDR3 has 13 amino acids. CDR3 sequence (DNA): TGTGCCAGCAGTTTGGGACTACCGAACGTCCTGACTTTC. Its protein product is CASSLGLPNVLTF.

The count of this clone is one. The CDR3 sequence: CASSYSTSGGFEQFF. For the CDR3, the DNA is TGTGCCAGCAGTTACTCGACTAGCGGGGGGTTTGAGCAGTTCTTC. The chain uses TRBV6-5 and TRBJ2-1, with 13 bases identical to TRBD2. Trimming took 0 bases from V and 9 from J; bases not matched to a gene: 2. CDR3 length: 15 amino acids. Germline V lookup: CDR1 MNHEY, CDR2 SVGAGI.

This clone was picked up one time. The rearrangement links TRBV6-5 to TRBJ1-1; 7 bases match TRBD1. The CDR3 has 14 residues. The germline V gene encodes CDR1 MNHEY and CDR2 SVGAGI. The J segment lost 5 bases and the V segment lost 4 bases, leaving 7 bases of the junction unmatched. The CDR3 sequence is CASSSQGIGTEAFF. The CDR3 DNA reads TGTGCCAGCAGTTCACAGGGGATCGGAACTGAAGCTTTCTTT.